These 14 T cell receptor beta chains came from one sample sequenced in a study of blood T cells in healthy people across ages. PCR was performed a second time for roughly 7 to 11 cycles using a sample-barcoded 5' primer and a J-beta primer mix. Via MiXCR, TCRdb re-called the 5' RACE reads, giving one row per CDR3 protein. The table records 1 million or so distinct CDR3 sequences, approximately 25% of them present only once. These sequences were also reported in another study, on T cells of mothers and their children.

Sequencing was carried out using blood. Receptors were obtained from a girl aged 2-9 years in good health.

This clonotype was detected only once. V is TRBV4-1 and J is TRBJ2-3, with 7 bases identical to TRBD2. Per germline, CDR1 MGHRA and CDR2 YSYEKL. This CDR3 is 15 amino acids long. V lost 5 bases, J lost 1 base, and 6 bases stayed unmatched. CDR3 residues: CASSSTSSGTDTQYF. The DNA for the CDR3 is TGCGCCAGCAGCTCGACTAGCTCGGGCACAGATACGCAGTATTTT.

The CDR3 DNA sequence: TGTGCCAGCAGTTCACTAGCGGGGGGGCCACATGAGCAGTTCTTC. As protein: CASSSLAGGPHEQFF. The chain couples TRBV12-3 or TRBV12-4 to TRBJ2-1; 13 bases map to TRBD2. The CDR3 is 15 amino acids. J lost 8 bases, V lost 4 bases, and 5 bases had no gene match.

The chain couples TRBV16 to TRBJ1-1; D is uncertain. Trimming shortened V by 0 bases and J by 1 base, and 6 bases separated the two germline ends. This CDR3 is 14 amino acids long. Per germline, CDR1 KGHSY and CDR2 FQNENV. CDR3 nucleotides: TGTGCCAGCAGCCAATCCCCCGGGAACACTGAAGCTTTCTTT. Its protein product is CASSQSPGNTEAFF.

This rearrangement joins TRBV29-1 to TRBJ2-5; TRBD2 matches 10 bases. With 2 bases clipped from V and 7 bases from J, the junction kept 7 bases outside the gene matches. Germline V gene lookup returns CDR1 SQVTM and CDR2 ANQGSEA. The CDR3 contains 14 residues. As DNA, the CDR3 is TGCAGCGTTGAAAGCGGGGGGGCATTTGGGACCCAGTACTTC. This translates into CSVESGGAFGTQYF.

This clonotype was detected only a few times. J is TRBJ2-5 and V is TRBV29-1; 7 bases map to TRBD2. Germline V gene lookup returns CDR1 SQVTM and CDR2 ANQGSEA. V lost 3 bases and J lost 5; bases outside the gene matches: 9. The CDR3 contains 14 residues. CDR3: CSVEGPDGRETQYF. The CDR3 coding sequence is TGCAGCGTTGAGGGACCGGACGGGAGGGAGACCCAGTACTTC.

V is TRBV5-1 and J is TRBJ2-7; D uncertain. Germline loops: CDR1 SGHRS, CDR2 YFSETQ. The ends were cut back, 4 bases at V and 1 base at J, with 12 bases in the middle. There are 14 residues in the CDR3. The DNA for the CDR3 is TGCGCCAGCAGCCAGGACGGTCAATCCTACGAGCAGTACTTC. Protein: CASSQDGQSYEQYF.

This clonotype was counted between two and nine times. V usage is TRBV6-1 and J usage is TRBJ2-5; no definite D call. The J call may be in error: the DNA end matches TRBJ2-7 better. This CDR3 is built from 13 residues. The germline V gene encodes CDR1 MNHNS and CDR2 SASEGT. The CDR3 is CASSEAGPYEQYF. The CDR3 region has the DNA TGTGCCAGCAGTGAAGCGGGCCCTTACGAGCAGTACTTC.

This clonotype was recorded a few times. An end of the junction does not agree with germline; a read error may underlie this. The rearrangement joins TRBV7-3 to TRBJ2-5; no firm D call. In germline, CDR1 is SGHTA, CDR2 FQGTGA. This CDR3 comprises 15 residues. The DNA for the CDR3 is TGTGCCAGCGGCTTAGGCGGTACCGTTCAAGAGACCCAGTACTTC. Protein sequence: CASGLGGTVQETQYF.

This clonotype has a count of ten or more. CDR3 bases: TGTGCCAGCAGTGACTATGAGCAGTTCTTC. This encodes CASSDYEQFF. The gene calls are TRBV2 and TRBJ2-1; D unresolved. This CDR3 has 10 amino acids. The V gene lost 3 bases and the J gene lost 8 bases, with 2 bases spanning the gap. CDR1 SNHLY and CDR2 FYNNEI come from the germline V gene.

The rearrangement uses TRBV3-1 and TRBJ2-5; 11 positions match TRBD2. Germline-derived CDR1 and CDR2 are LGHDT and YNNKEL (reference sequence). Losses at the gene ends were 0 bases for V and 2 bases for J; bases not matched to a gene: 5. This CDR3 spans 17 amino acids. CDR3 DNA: TGTGCCAGCAGCCAAGATTGGGCTAGCGGGGGGCAAGAGACCCAGTACTTC. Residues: CASSQDWASGGQETQYF.

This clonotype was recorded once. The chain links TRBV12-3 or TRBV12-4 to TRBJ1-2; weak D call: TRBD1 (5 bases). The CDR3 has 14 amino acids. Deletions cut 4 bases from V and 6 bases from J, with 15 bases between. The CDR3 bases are TGTGCCAGCAGTTCTCCAGGGTTTTCTAATGGCTACACCTTC. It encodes CASSSPGFSNGYTF.

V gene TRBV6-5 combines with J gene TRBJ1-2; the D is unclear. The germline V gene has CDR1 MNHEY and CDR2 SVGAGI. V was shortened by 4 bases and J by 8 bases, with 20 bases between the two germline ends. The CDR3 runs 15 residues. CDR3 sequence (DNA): TGTGCCAGCAGTTTTACCTCCCAGGAGGCACTGGGCTACACCTTC. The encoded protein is CASSFTSQEALGYTF.

CDR3 sequence: CASSLASSGALTGEQFF. CDR3 coding DNA: TGCGCCAGCAGCTTGGCCTCTTCCGGGGCCCTTACAGGGGAGCAGTTCTTC. The chain joins TRBV5-1 to TRBJ2-1, with a possible D match to TRBD1 (6 bases). The V gene lost 0 bases and the J gene lost 10 bases, with 23 bases spanning the gap. Germline values: CDR1 SGHRS, CDR2 YFSETQ. The CDR3 is made up of 17 amino acids.

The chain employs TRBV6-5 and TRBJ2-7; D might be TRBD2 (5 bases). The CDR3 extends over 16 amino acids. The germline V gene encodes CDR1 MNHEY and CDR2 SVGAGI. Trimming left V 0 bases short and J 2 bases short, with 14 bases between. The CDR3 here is CASSYSISGVTYEQYF. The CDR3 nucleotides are TGTGCCAGCAGTTACTCGATATCCGGGGTAACCTACGAGCAGTACTTC.